The 2 T cell receptor beta chains listed next were all sequenced from one sample in a study of cytomegalovirus exposure and HLA in healthy donors. Assay: immunoSEQ multiplex PCR; the TCRdb copy retains only in-frame clones and omits some. Among about 160,000 clones listed, almost 85% were seen once. What was sequenced was PBMCs. These receptors originate from a man aged 25-45 years in good health and CMV-seropositive.

The rearrangement joins TRBV29-1 to TRBJ1-1; 8 bases agree with TRBD1. The CDR3 sequence is 13 residues long. From germline, CDR1 is SQVTM and CDR2 ANQGSEA. The V and J ends lost 5 bases and 7 bases, in that order; junction bases with no gene match: 9. The CDR3 is CSVWTGRTSEAFF. In DNA form, the CDR3 reads TGCAGCGTTTGGACAGGGAGAACTAGTGAAGCTTTCTTT.

The V gene is TRBV9, the J gene TRBJ2-2, with D perhaps matching TRBD2 (5 bases). Germline-derived CDR1 and CDR2 are SGDLS and YYNGEE. The CDR3 totals 15 residues. With 6 bases removed from V and 1 base from J, the gap between germline ends came to 13 bases. The CDR3 here is CASNPRGENTGELFF. The DNA for the CDR3 is TGTGCCAGCAACCCCCGGGGAGAGAACACCGGGGAGCTGTTTTTT.